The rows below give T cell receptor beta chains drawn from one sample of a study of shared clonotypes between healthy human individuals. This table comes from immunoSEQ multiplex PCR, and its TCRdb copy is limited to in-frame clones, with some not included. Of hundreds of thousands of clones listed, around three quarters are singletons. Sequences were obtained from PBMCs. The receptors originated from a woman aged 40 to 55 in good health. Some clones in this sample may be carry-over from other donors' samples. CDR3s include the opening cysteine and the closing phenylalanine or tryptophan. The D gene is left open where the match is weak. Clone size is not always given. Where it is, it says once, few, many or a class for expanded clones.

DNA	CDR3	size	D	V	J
TGTGCCAGCAGTTCCCGTGGTTTGGGCTTAAATGGCTACACCTTC	CASSSRGLGLNGYTF	NA	NA	TRBV27	TRBJ1-2
TGCGCCAGCAGCCCAAGGACAGGGGACACCGGGGAGCTGTTTTTT	CASSPRTGDTGELFF	NA	TRBD1	TRBV5-1	TRBJ2-2
TGTGCCAGCAATTCAGGGATAGCCAAAAACATTCAGTACTTC	CASNSGIAKNIQYF	NA	NA	TRBV2	TRBJ2-4
TGCGCCAGCAGCGCCGGGACTAGCGGGTCCAATGAGCAGTTCTTC	CASSAGTSGSNEQFF	NA	TRBD2	TRBV5-1	TRBJ2-1
TGTGCCAGCAGCCAAAGGGTGGTGGGACTAGCGGTTAATGAGCAGTTCTTC	CASSQRVVGLAVNEQFF	NA	TRBD2	TRBV4-2	TRBJ2-1
TGTGCCAGCAGCGCCGGTGCGAAGATGACAGGGCATCTATCTGGCTACACCTTC	CASSAGAKMTGHLSGYTF	many	TRBD1	TRBV9	TRBJ1-2
TGTGCCAGCAGTTACTTCCCAAGAGGGCACGGTGGCTACACCTTC	CASSYFPRGHGGYTF	NA	NA	TRBV6-5	TRBJ1-2
TGTGCCAGCAGCGACAAAGCGATGAACACTGAAGCTTTCTTT	CASSDKAMNTEAFF	NA	NA	TRBV6-6	TRBJ1-1
TGTGCCAGTAGTATCAGATCCGGACCCAGGGTCCTCAATGAGCAGTTCTTC	CASSIRSGPRVLNEQFF	NA	NA	TRBV19	TRBJ2-1
TGTGCCAGCAGCTCCTCCCCACCGCCTTCCTACGAGCAGTACTTC	CASSSSPPPSYEQYF	NA	NA	TRBV7-6	TRBJ2-7
TGTGCCAGCAGCGCCGGGGGGGAGCAGTACTTC	CASSAGGEQYF	NA	TRBD2	TRBV27	TRBJ2-7
TGTGCCAGCAGTGATCTGGTGGGCAATCAGCCCCAGCATTTT	CASSDLVGNQPQHF	NA	NA	TRBV6-5	TRBJ1-5
TGTGCCAGCAGTGGGGATGGGACAGGGTATGGCTACACCTTC	CASSGDGTGYGYTF	few	TRBD1	TRBV2	TRBJ1-2
TGTGCCAGCACCACAGGGGAGCAGCCCCAGCATTTT	CASTTGEQPQHF	NA	TRBD1	TRBV25-1	TRBJ1-5
TGTGCCCTCCTCCCCGGAAAGGCAAGGAGGGCTGAAGCTTTCTTT	CALLPGKARRAEAFF	NA	NA	TRBV30	TRBJ1-1
TGTGCCAGCAGCCCCACCGGGGGGATAGGCTACACCTTC	CASSPTGGIGYTF	NA	NA	TRBV7-2	TRBJ1-2
TGTGCCAGCAGCACCGGGACTAGCGGGAGAAAAGAGCAGTTCTTC	CASSTGTSGRKEQFF	NA	TRBD2	TRBV7-2	TRBJ2-1
TGTGCCAGCAGTGCGACCGGGACAGGGCGTGACTATGGCTACACCTTC	CASSATGTGRDYGYTF	NA	TRBD1	TRBV6-9	TRBJ1-2
TGTGCCAGCAGCCAATTCCCGGGACAGGGATACAATGAGCAGTTCTTC	CASSQFPGQGYNEQFF	once	TRBD1	TRBV5-6	TRBJ2-1
TGCGCCAGCAGCTTGGGCCTAGCGGACACCTACGAGCAGTACTTC	CASSLGLADTYEQYF	NA	TRBD2	TRBV5-1	TRBJ2-7
TGTGCCAGCAGCTCGACTAGCGGGAGAAACACCGGGGAGCTGTTTTTT	CASSSTSGRNTGELFF	NA	TRBD2	TRBV7-7	TRBJ2-2
TGTGCCTGGAGTGCTCTCACCAGCACAGATACGCAGTATTTT	CAWSALTSTDTQYF	NA	NA	TRBV30	TRBJ2-3
TGTGCCAGCAGTTCCCCCGGGACAGGATACAATGAGCAGTTCTTC	CASSSPGTGYNEQFF	NA	TRBD1	TRBV28	TRBJ2-1
TGTGCCAGCAGTTATAGCTACAATGAGCAGTTCTTC	CASSYSYNEQFF	NA	NA	TRBV28	TRBJ2-1
TGCAGCGTTGGGACCGGGCCCGGGGAGCTGTTTTTT	CSVGTGPGELFF	NA	NA	TRBV29-1	TRBJ2-2
TGTGCCAGCAGCTTAGAAACAGGGACGAGAACTAATGAAAAACTGTTTTTT	CASSLETGTRTNEKLFF	few	NA	TRBV7-9	TRBJ1-4
TGTGCCAGCAGAAGCCGGGACTTGTCCGGGGAGCTGTTTTTT	CASRSRDLSGELFF	NA	NA	TRBV28	TRBJ2-2